These 8 T cell receptor beta chains were sequenced from one sample in a study of cytomegalovirus exposure and HLA in healthy donors. Use of 60 Vbeta and 13 Jbeta primers characterized the PCR. Sequenced by immunoSEQ multiplex PCR; TCRdb stores in-frame clones only, minus some. The repertoire includes roughly 130,000 clones, about 83% of them detected once, and around 1.2% sits in the top ten. The sample consisted of PBMCs. These receptors were collected from a girl aged 2 to 10 in good health and CMV-seronegative.

V is TRBV5-5 and J is TRBJ2-1; maybe TRBD1 (5 bases). V was trimmed by 2 bases and J by 6 bases, leaving 15 bases between them. This CDR3 has 15 amino acids. Looked up from germline, CDR1 is SGHKS and CDR2 is YYEKEE (reference sequence). The CDR3 DNA reads as TGTGCCAGCAGCTTAGGGCAGGGCACGGCCAATGAGCAGTTCTTC. This sequence encodes CASSLGQGTANEQFF.

Of note for this clone: This CDR3 is also generated by other DNA sequences in the sample. The genes are TRBV7-9 and TRBJ2-7, with D tentatively TRBD1 (5 bases). Per germline, CDR1 SEHNR and CDR2 FQNEAQ (reference sequence). V lost 0 bases, J lost 2 bases, and 5 bases lay in between. This CDR3 is 13 amino acids long. Written as DNA, the CDR3 is TGTGCCAGCAGCTTAGCGACAGCCTACGAGCAGTACTTC. This codes for CASSLATAYEQYF.

This clone was observed a handful of times. The rearrangement links TRBV5-6 to TRBJ2-1; TRBD1 might be the D (6 bases). Looked up from germline, CDR1 is SGHDT and CDR2 is YYEEEE. The CDR3 runs to 14 residues. The V gene lost 0 bases and the J gene lost 14 bases, with 18 bases spanning the gap. CDR3 sequence: CASSLEGGVMGEFF. The CDR3 DNA reads TGTGCCAGCAGCTTGGAAGGGGGTGTTATGGGGGAGTTCTTC.

Only a few counts were recorded for this clone. The chain combines TRBV5-1 with TRBJ1-1, with 10 bases matching TRBD1. The germline CDR1 and CDR2 sequences are SGHRS and YFSETQ. V was pared by 0 bases and J by 1 base, with 15 bases of the junction left unmatched. The CDR3 extends over 20 amino acids. CDR3 DNA: TGCGCCAGCAGCTTGGAGAGCCCCCTCGGGACAGGGGTGGAGAACACTGAAGCTTTCTTT. Its translation is CASSLESPLGTGVENTEAFF.

The V gene is TRBV4-3, the J gene TRBJ2-3; 15 bases agree with TRBD2. Unmatched junction bases numbered 6, after V lost 4 bases and J lost 1 base. CDR1 and CDR2 from the germline V gene are LGHNA and YSLEER. This CDR3 region has 18 residues. The CDR3 nucleotides read TGCGCCAGCAGCCCCGGACTAGCGGGGGGGCCGGGCACAGATACGCAGTATTTT. Protein: CASSPGLAGGPGTDTQYF.

This clone was seen a handful of times. The V call is TRBV4-1, the J call TRBJ1-1, with 8 bases aligning to TRBD1. The CDR3 has 13 amino acids. Germline V lookup: CDR1 MGHRA, CDR2 YSYEKL. The trim removed 5 bases at V and 5 bases at J, leaving 4 bases unmatched. CDR3 residues: CASSTDRETEAFF. The DNA for the CDR3 is TGCGCCAGCAGCACGGACAGGGAGACTGAAGCTTTCTTT.

The table lists this clone with a count of one. V is TRBV19 and J is TRBJ1-5; D gene unclear. Germline V gene sequence: CDR1 LNHDA, CDR2 SQIVND (reference sequence). The CDR3 spans 15 residues. V was trimmed by 3 bases and J by 2 bases, leaving 11 bases between them. CDR3 sequence (DNA): TGTGCCAGTAGTATGGGAGGGAACGGCAATCAGCCCCAGCATTTT. It yields the protein CASSMGGNGNQPQHF.

V gene TRBV6-6 combines with J gene TRBJ1-5; TRBD1 might be the D (6 bases). The CDR3 is 15 amino acids. Trimming removed 6 bases at V and 4 bases at J, with 16 bases between. CDR1 is MNHNY and CDR2 is SVGAGI in the germline V gene (reference sequence). DNA for the CDR3: TGTGCCAGCAGGATCGAGAGGGACAAAAATCAGCCCCAGCATTTT. Its protein is CASRIERDKNQPQHF.